This T cell receptor (beta chain) derives from a study of T-cell memory formation after mild COVID-19. Study-level information: Largely, TCR clusters stayed within a single donor. Findings and caveats of the study: CD4+ clones that contracted lay mainly in CM and EM; CD8+ ones lay in EMRA. Contracting clones, day 15 to 85, had balanced CD4/CD8, and later expanders favored CD4+.

5'RACE with constant-segment primers yielded barcoded, UMI-tagged TCR alpha and TCR beta cDNA libraries. TCRdb redid the calling of the 5' RACE reads with MiXCR, one entry per CDR3 protein. This sample has a few hundred thousand distinct CDR3 sequences; less than 25% occur once, and the top ten carry about 8.7%. CDR3 length: 14 residues. Germline V CDR1 and CDR2: SQVTM, ANQGSEA. The V and J ends lost 4 bases and 4 bases respectively, with 14 bases between them. This clonotype showed up just a few times. Antigen specificity is unknown. The sequenced sample consisted of PBMCs or a T cell subset sorted from them (not recorded which). The clonotype originates from an adult woman who had mild COVID-19 (a few samples of this study predate the infection). Cell type and time point are not known. The chain employs TRBV29-1 and TRBJ2-1; TRBD2 is a possible D gene (6 bases). DNA for the CDR3: TGCAGCGTTGTTTGGCGGGATAAGTACAATGAGCAGTTCTTC. Translating it yields CSVVWRDKYNEQFF.